Listed below are T cell receptor beta chains from one sample, sequenced in a study of cytomegalovirus exposure and HLA in healthy donors. Sequencing was performed with immunoSEQ multiplex PCR; in TCRdb, only in-frame clones are kept and a portion is missing. The table has some 140,000 clones, around 80% seen once; the top ten hold approximately 4.8%. Material: PBMCs. Every receptor here comes from a man between 25 and 39 years old in good health. Both conserved end residues are part of each CDR3. The D gene is left open where the match is weak. Rows may omit the clone size; those that give it use once, few, many or a size class.

>.|15|TRBV19|TRBJ2-1|.
TGTGCCAGTAGCCTATATAGCGACCCCTACAATGAGCAGTTCTTC
CASSLYSDPYNEQFF
>.|17|TRBV15|TRBJ2-1|TRBD2
TGTGCCACCAGCAGAACTCCCCGGGCTAGCGGATACAATGAGCAGTTCTTC
CATSRTPRASGYNEQFF
>.|15|TRBV6-5|TRBJ1-1|.
TGTGCCAGCAGTTCGACCCTAAGGGGATCCTCCGAAGCTTTCTTT
CASSSTLRGSSEAFF
>.|13|TRBV4-2|TRBJ2-1|TRBD2
TGTGCCAGCAGAAAGCGGGATTTGGGTGAGCAGTTCTTC
CASRKRDLGEQFF
>.|18|TRBV6-1|TRBJ1-6|TRBD1
TGTGCCAGCAGTGTCCGACAGGGACTTAGCTCCTATAATTCACCCCTCCACTTT
CASSVRQGLSSYNSPLHF
>.|14|TRBV19|TRBJ2-2|.
TGTGCCAGTAGTATCGAGTGGAGCACCGGGGAGCTGTTTTTT
CASSIEWSTGELFF
>few|16|TRBV7-6|TRBJ1-2|.
TGTGCCAGCAGCAATACCGGGACATTAATGGGTGATGGCTACACCTTC
CASSNTGTLMGDGYTF
>.|13|TRBV29-1|TRBJ1-1|.
TGCAGCGTCGCATCAAACAGGAACACTGAAGCTTTCTTT
CSVASNRNTEAFF
>.|13|TRBV2|TRBJ1-2|.
TGTGCCAGCAGTGAACCGGAGAAGGATGGCTACACCTTC
CASSEPEKDGYTF
>.|15|TRBV6-5|TRBJ2-5|TRBD1
TGTGCCAGCAGTTACTCGAAACAGGGGGTGAGGGCCCAGTACTTC
CASSYSKQGVRAQYF
>.|16|TRBV13|TRBJ2-1|.
TGTGCCAGCAGCTTAGGGGGCCCCCGCCCCTACAATGAGCAGTTCTTC
CASSLGGPRPYNEQFF
>few|11|TRBV28|TRBJ1-4|.
TGTGCCGCGAGACAGAGTGAAAAACTGTTTTTT
CAARQSEKLFF
>.|15|TRBV7-2|TRBJ2-3|TRBD2
TGTGCCAGCAGCCGGACTAGCGTTAGCACAGATACGCAGTATTTT
CASSRTSVSTDTQYF
>once|14|TRBV27|TRBJ2-1|.
TGTGCCAGCAGTTTCTACCTATCCCACAATGAGCAGTTCTTC
CASSFYLSHNEQFF
>.|14|TRBV7-3|TRBJ2-4|.
TGTGCCAGCAGCCACGACAGAGCCAAAAACATTCAGTACTTC
CASSHDRAKNIQYF
>.|16|TRBV6-1|TRBJ2-2|TRBD2
TGTGCCAGCAGTGAAAGTCTAGCGGGGGCGGGAGGGGAGCTGTTTTTT
CASSESLAGAGGELFF
>.|15|TRBV7-6|TRBJ2-1|TRBD2
TGTGCCAGCAGCAACGGGACTAGCGGGTATTTTGAGCAGTTCTTC
CASSNGTSGYFEQFF
>.|14|TRBV19|TRBJ1-3|.
TGTGCCACTTCCCAAGGGAGCAGGGGAAACACCATATATTTT
CATSQGSRGNTIYF
>.|15|TRBV9|TRBJ2-7|.
TGTGCCAGCAGCGTAGGCGGGACCGCCTCCTACGAGCAGTACTTC
CASSVGGTASYEQYF
>.|15|TRBV27|TRBJ2-2|TRBD2
TGTGCCAGCAAGCTCTTTGCGGGAGACCACGGGGAGCTGTTTTTT
CASKLFAGDHGELFF
>.|13|TRBV6-5|TRBJ2-3|.
TGTGCCAGCAGTTACGGCTTATCGGATACGCAGTATTTT
CASSYGLSDTQYF
>.|18|TRBV5-1|TRBJ2-1|TRBD2
TGCGCCAGCAGCTGGGGCACTCGGACTAGCGGGAGCTACAATGAGCAGTTCTTC
CASSWGTRTSGSYNEQFF
>.|14|TRBV5-1|TRBJ2-1|TRBD2
TGCGCCAGCAGCTCTAAGCGGGATCTCAATGAGCAGTTCTTC
CASSSKRDLNEQFF
>few|14|TRBV27|TRBJ1-4|TRBD1
TGTGCCAGCACCACGACAGGGAAGGGAGAAAAACTGTTTTTT
CASTTTGKGEKLFF
>.|12|TRBV11-2|TRBJ2-1|.
TGTGCCAGCAGCTCAGACTTACGTAGAAGCTTCTTC
CASSSDLRRSFF
>.|14|TRBV28|TRBJ1-5|.
TGTGCCAGCAGGTCGGTAGGGGAAAGTCAGCCCCAGCATTTT
CASRSVGESQPQHF
>.|17|TRBV5-1|TRBJ2-3|TRBD1
TGCGCCAGCAGCTACCCTACGGGGACAGCTAGCACAGATACGCAGTATTTT
CASSYPTGTASTDTQYF
>.|16|TRBV7-6|TRBJ1-1|TRBD1
TGTGCCAGCAGCCTGCCCCCCTCGACAGGGAAGACTGAAGCTTTCTTT
CASSLPPSTGKTEAFF
>.|14|TRBV2|TRBJ1-1|TRBD1
TGTGCCAGCAGTTGGACAGGGAGTGACACTGAAGCTTTCTTT
CASSWTGSDTEAFF
>.|14|TRBV28|TRBJ1-1|TRBD1
TGTGCCAGCAGTTGGACAGGGGGTAACCCTGAAGCTTTCTTT
CASSWTGGNPEAFF
>.|17|TRBV7-8|TRBJ2-2|TRBD1
TGTGCCAGCAGCCCACGGACAGGGGTCGGGAACACCGGGGAGCTGTTTTTT
CASSPRTGVGNTGELFF
>.|14|TRBV11-2|TRBJ2-1|.
TGTGCCAGCAGCCGCGGTTATTCACACAATGAGCAGTTCTTC
CASSRGYSHNEQFF
>.|15|TRBV7-2|TRBJ1-5|.
TGTGCCAGCAGCTTACTACAGACAGGCAATCAGCCCCAGCATTTT
CASSLLQTGNQPQHF